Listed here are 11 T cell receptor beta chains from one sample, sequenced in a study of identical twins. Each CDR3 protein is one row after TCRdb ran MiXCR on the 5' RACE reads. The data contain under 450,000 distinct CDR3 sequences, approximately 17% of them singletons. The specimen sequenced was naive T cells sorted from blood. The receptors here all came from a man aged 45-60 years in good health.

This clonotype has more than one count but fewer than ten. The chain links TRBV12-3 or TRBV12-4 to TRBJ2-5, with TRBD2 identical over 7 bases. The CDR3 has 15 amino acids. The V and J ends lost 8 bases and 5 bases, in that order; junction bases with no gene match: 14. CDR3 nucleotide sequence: TGTGCCAGCGCCTGGGGCGGGAGCGGTATCGAGACCCAGTACTTC. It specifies CASAWGGSGIETQYF.

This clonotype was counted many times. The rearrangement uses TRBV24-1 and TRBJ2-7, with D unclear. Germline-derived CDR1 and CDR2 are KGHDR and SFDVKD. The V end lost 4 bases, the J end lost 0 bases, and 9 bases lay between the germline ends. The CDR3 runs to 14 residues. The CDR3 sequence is CATSDGPSSYEQYF. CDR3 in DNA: TGTGCCACCAGTGACGGCCCGAGCTCCTACGAGCAGTACTTC.

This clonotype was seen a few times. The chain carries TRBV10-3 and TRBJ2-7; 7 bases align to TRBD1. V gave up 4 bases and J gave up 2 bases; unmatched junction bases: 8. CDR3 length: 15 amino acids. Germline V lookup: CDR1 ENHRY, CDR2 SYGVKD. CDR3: CAISARDRGPYEQYF. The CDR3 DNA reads TGTGCCATCAGTGCCAGGGACAGAGGGCCCTACGAGCAGTACTTC.

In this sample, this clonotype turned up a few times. The CDR3 region is CSAKEKSTPYNEQFF. In DNA, the CDR3 is TGCAGTGCGAAGGAAAAGTCTACCCCCTACAATGAGCAGTTCTTC. The chain has TRBV20-1 and TRBJ2-1; no reliable D call. The germline V and J ends were trimmed by 6 bases and 2 bases, with 17 bases remaining between them. The germline V gene encodes CDR1 DFQATT and CDR2 SNEGSKA (reference sequence). CDR3 length: 15 residues.

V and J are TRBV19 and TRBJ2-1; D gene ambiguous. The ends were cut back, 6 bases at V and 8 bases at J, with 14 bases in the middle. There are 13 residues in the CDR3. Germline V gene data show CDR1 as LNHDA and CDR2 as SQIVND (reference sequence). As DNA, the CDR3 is TGTGCCAGTAGGGCGCTCAGGTGGGATGAGCAGTTCTTC. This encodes CASRALRWDEQFF.

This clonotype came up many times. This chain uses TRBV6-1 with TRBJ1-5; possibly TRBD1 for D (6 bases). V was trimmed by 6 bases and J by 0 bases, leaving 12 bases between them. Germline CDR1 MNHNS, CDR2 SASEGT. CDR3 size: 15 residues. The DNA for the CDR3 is TGTGCCAGCAGGGACAAGGGACATAGCAATCAGCCCCAGCATTTT. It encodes CASRDKGHSNQPQHF.

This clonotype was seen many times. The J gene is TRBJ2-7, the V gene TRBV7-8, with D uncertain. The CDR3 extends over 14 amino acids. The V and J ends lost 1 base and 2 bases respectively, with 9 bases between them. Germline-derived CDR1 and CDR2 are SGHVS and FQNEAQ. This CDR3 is CASSLGAVAYEQYF. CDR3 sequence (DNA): TGTGCCAGCAGCTTAGGGGCGGTTGCCTACGAGCAGTACTTC.

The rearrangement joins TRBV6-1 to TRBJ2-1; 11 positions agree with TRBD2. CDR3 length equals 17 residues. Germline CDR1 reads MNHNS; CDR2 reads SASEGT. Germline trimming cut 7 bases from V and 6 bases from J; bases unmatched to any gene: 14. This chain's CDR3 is CASIGTSLAGGRNEQFF. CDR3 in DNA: TGTGCCAGCATCGGGACAAGCCTAGCGGGAGGACGCAATGAGCAGTTCTTC.

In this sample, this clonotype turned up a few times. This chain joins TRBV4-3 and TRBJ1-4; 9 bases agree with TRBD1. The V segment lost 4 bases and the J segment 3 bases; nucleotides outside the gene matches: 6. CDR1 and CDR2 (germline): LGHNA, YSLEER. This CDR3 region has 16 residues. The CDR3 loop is CASSLDRGRANEKLFF. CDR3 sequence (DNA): TGCGCCAGCAGCCTGGACAGGGGACGAGCTAATGAAAAACTGTTTTTT.

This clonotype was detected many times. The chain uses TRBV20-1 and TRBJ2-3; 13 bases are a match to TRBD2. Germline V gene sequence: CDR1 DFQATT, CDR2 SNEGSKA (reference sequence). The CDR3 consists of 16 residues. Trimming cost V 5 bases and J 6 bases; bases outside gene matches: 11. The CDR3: CSASPQTSGRFDTQYF. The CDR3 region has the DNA TGCAGTGCTTCCCCACAGACTAGCGGGAGGTTCGATACGCAGTATTTT.

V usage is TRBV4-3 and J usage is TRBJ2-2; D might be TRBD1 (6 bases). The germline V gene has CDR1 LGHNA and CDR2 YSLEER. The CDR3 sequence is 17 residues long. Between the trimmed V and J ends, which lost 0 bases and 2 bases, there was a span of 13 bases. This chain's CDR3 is CASSQDRGFANTGELFF. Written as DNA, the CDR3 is TGCGCCAGCAGCCAAGACAGGGGCTTCGCCAACACCGGGGAGCTGTTTTTT.